This entry features one T cell receptor beta chain sequence. The data were obtained in a study of OX40 agonist ivuxolimab in advanced cancers. The table came from immunoSEQ multiplex PCR; TCRdb's copy has only in-frame clones and leaves some out. The sample has about 46,000 clones; about 87% are singletons. This clonotype was sampled from an adult with an advanced solid tumor such as melanoma, head and neck, liver or kidney cancer. Sequencing was performed on CD4+ or CD8+ T cells sorted from blood, taken in a trial of the OX40 agonist ivuxolimab.

The CDR3 DNA follows: TGTGCCAGCAGTCCTGCCCCGGGACAGGGAGAGACCCAGTACTTC. Translation gives CASSPAPGQGETQYF. This chain links TRBV7-6 with TRBJ2-5; TRBD1 matches 9 bases. The CDR3 length is 15 residues. Trimming cost V 6 bases and J 4 bases; bases outside gene matches: 9. CDR1 and CDR2 from the germline V gene are SGHVS and FNYEAQ.